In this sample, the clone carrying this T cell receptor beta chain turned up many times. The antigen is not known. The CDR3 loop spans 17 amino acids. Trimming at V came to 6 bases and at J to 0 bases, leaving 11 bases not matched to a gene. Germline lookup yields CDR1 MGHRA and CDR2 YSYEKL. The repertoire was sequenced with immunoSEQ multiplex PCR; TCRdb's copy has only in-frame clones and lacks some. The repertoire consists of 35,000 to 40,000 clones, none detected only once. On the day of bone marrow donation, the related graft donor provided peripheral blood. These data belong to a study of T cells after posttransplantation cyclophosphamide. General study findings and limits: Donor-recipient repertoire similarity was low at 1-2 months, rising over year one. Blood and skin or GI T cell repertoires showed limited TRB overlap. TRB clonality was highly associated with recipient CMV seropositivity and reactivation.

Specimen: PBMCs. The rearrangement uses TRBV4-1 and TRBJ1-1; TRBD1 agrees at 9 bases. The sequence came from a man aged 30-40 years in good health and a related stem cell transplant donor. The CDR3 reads CASRPTGQGPMNTEAFF. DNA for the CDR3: TGCGCCAGCAGGCCAACGGGACAGGGTCCGATGAACACTGAAGCTTTCTTT.